This T cell receptor beta chain was obtained from a study of blood T cells in healthy people across ages. The study's findings and limits: TCR beta diversity, measured per million T cells, fell in a roughly linear way with age. The lack of PBMC sorting stopped any conclusive naive versus antigen-experienced comparison. The CMV status of each donor remained undetermined, and this could have confounded shifts in expanded clonotypes.

Worth noting for this clonotype: Its specificity is not known.

The germline V gene has CDR1 MNHNS and CDR2 SASEGT. Trimming took 6 bases from V and 3 from J, leaving 11 bases between them. The CDR3 length is 14 residues. A J-beta primer mix and a sample-barcoded 5' primer were used in a second PCR of roughly 6 to 12 cycles. TCRdb analysed the 5' RACE reads with MiXCR anew, one entry per CDR3 protein. The sample lists roughly 1,800,000 distinct CDR3 sequences, roughly 52% occurring once. The chain has TRBV6-1 and TRBJ1-4; D uncertain. The TCR comes from a woman in her thirties or forties in good health. Sequencing was carried out using blood. In DNA, the CDR3 is TGTGCCAGCAGGGACCCCCCGGCTAATGAAAAACTGTTTTTT. It translates to CASRDPPANEKLFF.